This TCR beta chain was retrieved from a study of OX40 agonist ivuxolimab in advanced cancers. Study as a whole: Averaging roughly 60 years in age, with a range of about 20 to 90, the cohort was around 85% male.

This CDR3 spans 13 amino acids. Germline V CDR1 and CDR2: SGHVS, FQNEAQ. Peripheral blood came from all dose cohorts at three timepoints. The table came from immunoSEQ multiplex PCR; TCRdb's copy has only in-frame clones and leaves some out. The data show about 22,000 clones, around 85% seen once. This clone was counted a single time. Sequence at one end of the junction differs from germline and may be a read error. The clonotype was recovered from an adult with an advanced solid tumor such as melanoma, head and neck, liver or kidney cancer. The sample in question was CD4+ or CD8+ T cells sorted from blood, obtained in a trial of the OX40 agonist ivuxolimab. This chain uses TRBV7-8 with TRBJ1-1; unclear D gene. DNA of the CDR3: TGTGCCAGCAGCCTAGCGGGTTACACTGAAGCTTTCTTT. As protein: CASSLAGYTEAFF.